This TCR beta chain was retrieved from a study of blood T cell repertoires in COVID-19. Whole-study context: The origin of the acute and convalescent COVID-19 samples was the United States, Italy and Spain.

The table came from immunoSEQ multiplex PCR; TCRdb's copy has only in-frame clones and leaves some out. The sample has under 250,000 clones; roughly 89% are singletons. Between the trimmed V and J ends, which lost 4 bases and 7 bases, there was a span of 14 bases. The CDR3 is made up of 14 amino acids. Germline V lookup: CDR1 SGHRS, CDR2 YFSETQ. This receptor was taken from a man aged 60 to 75 who had recovered from COVID-19. The genes are TRBV5-1 and TRBJ1-4, with D maybe TRBD1 (5 bases). Material for sequencing was peripheral blood. CDR3 amino acids: CASSLGEGSEKLFF. DNA of the CDR3: TGCGCCAGCAGCCTGGGGGAGGGGAGTGAAAAACTGTTTTTT. Using reference TRBV5-1 and TRBJ1-4 for the parts outside the CDR3, the full variable domain is KAGVTQTPRYLIKTRGQQVTLSCSPISGHRSVSWYQQTPGQGLQFLFEYFSETQRNKGNFPGRFSGRQFSNSRSEMNVSTLELGDSALYLCASSLGEGSEKLFFGSGTQLSVL.